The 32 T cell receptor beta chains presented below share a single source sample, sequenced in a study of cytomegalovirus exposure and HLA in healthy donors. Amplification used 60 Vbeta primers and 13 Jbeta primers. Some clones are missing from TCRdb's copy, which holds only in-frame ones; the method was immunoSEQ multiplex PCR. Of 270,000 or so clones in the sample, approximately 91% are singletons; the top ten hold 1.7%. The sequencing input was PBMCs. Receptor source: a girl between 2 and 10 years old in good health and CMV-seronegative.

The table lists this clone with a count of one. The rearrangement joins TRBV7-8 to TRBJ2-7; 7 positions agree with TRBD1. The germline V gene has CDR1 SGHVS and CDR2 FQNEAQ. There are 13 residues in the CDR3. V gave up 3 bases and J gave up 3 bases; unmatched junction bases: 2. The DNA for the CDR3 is TGTGCCAGCAGCTTGGGACAGTTCTACGAGCAGTACTTC. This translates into CASSLGQFYEQYF.

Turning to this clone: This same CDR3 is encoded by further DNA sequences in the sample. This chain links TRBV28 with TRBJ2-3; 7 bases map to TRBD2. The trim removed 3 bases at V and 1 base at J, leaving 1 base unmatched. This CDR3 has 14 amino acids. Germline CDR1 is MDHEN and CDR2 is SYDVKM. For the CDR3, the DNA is TGTGCCAGCAGTTTTGCGGGGGGCACAGATACGCAGTATTTT. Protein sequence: CASSFAGGTDTQYF.

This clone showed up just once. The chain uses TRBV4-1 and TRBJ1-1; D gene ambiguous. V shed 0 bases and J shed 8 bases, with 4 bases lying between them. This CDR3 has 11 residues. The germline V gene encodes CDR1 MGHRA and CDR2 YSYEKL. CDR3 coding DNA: TGCGCCAGCAGCCAAGACAGGGAAGCTTTCTTT. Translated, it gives CASSQDREAFF.

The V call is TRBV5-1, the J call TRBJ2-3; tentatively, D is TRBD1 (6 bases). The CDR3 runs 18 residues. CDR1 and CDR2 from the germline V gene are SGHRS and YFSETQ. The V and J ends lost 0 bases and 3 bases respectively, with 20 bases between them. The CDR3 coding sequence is TGCGCCAGCAGCTTGGCCGTTGTGGGACATGAAGTTACAGATACGCAGTATTTT. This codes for CASSLAVVGHEVTDTQYF.

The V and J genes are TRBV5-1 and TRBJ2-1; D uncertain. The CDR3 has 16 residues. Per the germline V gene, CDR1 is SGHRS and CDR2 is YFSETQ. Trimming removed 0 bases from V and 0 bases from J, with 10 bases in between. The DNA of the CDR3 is TGCGCCAGCAGCTTGGACAGTTCCAGCTCCTACAATGAGCAGTTCTTC. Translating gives CASSLDSSSSYNEQFF.

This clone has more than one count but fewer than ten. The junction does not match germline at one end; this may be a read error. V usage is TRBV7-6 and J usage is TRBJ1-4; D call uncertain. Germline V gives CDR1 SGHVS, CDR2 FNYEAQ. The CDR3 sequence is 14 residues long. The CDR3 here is CASSLIQANEKLSF. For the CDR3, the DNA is TGTGCCAGCAGCTTAATCCAGGCTAATGAAAAACTGTCTTTT.

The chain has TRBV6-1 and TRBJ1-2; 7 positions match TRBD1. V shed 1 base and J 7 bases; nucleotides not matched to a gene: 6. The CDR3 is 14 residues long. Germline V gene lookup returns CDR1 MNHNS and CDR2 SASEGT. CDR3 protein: CASSEEEGALGYTF. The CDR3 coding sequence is TGTGCCAGCAGTGAAGAGGAGGGGGCGCTTGGCTACACCTTC.

The CDR3 is CASSEAIVGTGAIHSNQPQHF. The CDR3, as DNA: TGTGCCAGCAGTGAAGCTATCGTCGGGACAGGGGCGATCCATAGCAATCAGCCCCAGCATTTT. The rearrangement uses TRBV2 and TRBJ1-5; 10 bases are shared with TRBD1. This CDR3 is 21 amino acids long. The V gene's germline CDR1 is SNHLY and CDR2 FYNNEI. V dropped 0 bases and J dropped 0; count of bases not matched to a gene: 14.

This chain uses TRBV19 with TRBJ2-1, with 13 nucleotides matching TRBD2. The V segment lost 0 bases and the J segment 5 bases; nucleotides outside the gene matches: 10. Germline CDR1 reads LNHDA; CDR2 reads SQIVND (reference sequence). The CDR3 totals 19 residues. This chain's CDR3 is CASSIDLLTSGGINNEQFF. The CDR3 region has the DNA TGTGCCAGTAGTATAGATCTATTGACTAGCGGGGGGATTAACAATGAGCAGTTCTTC.

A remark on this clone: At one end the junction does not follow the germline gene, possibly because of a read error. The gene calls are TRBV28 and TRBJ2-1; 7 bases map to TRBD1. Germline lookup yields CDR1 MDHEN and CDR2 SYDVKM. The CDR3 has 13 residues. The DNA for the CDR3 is TGTGCCAGCACTTTAACAGGGGACAATGAGCAGTTCTTC. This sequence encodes CASTLTGDNEQFF.

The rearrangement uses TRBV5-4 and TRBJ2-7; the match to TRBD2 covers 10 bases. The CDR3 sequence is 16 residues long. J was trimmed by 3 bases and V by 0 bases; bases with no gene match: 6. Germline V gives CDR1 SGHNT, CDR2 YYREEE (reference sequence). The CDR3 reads CASSLGISGGIYEQYF. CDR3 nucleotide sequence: TGTGCCAGCAGCTTGGGTATTAGCGGGGGGATCTACGAGCAGTACTTC. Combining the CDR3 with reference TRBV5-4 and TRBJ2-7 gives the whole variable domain ETGVTQSPTHLIKTRGQQVTLRCSSQSGHNTVSWYQQALGQGPQFIFQYYREEENGRGNFPPRFSGLQFPNYSSELNVNALELDDSALYLCASSLGISGGIYEQYFGPGTRLTVT.

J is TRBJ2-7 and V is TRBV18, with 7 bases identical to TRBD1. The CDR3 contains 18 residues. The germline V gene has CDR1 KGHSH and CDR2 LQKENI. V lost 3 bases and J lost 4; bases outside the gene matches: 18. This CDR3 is CASSPLRGPGPRRYEQYF. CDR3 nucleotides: TGTGCCAGCTCACCTCTAAGGGGGCCGGGCCCCAGGCGGTACGAGCAGTACTTC. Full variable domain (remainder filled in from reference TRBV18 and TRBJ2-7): NAGVMQNPRHLVRRRGQEARLRCSPMKGHSHVYWYRQLPEEGLKFMVYLQKENIIDESGMPKERFSAEFPKEGPSILRIQQVVRGDSAAYFCASSPLRGPGPRRYEQYFGPGTRLTVT.

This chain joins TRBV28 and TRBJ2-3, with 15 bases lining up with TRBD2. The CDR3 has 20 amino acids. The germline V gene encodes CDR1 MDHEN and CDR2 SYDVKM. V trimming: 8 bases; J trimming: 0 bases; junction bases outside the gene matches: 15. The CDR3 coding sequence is TGTGCCAGCGGAAATCTGGGACTAGCGGGGGGCCCACGAAGCACAGATACGCAGTATTTT. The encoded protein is CASGNLGLAGGPRSTDTQYF.

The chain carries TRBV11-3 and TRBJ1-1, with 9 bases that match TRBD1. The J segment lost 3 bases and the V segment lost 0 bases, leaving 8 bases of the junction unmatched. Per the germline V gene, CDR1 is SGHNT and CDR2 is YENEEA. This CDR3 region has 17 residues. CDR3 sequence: CASSLDRTRQGDTEAFF. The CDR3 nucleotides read TGTGCCAGCAGCTTAGATCGAACCAGACAGGGGGACACTGAAGCTTTCTTT.

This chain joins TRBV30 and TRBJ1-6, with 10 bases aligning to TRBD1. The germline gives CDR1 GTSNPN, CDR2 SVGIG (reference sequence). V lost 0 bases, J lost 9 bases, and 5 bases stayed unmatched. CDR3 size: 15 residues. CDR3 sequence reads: CAWSVIRTGGSPLHF. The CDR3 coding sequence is TGTGCCTGGAGTGTAATAAGGACAGGGGGTTCACCCCTCCACTTT.

The CDR3 reads CASSLVGTGPYEQYF. In nucleotides, the CDR3 is TGCGCCAGCAGCTTGGTTGGGACAGGCCCCTACGAGCAGTACTTC. V gene TRBV5-1 combines with J gene TRBJ2-7; the match to TRBD1 covers 8 bases. Germline V gene sequence: CDR1 SGHRS, CDR2 YFSETQ. The length of the CDR3 is 15 residues. The V segment lost 0 bases and the J segment 2 bases; nucleotides outside the gene matches: 4. Full variable domain (rest looked up from reference TRBV5-1 and TRBJ2-7): KAGVTQTPRYLIKTRGQQVTLSCSPISGHRSVSWYQQTPGQGLQFLFEYFSETQRNKGNFPGRFSGRQFSNSRSEMNVSTLELGDSALYLCASSLVGTGPYEQYFGPGTRLTVT.

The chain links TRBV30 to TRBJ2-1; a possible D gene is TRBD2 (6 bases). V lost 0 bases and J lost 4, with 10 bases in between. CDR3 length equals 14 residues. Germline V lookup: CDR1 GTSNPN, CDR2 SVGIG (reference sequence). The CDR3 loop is CAWSVGGEYNEQFF. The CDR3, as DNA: TGTGCCTGGAGTGTAGGCGGGGAGTACAATGAGCAGTTCTTC.

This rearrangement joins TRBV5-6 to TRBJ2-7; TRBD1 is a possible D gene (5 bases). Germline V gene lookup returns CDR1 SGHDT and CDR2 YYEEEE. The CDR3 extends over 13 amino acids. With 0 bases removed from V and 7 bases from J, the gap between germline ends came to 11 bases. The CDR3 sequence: CASSLGSRGEQYF. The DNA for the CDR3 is TGTGCCAGCAGCTTGGGTTCAAGGGGTGAGCAGTACTTC. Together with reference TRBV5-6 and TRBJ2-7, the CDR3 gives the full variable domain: DAGVTQSPTHLIKTRGQQVTLRCSPKSGHDTVSWYQQALGQGPQFIFQYYEEEERQRGNFPDRFSGHQFPNYSSELNVNALLLGDSALYLCASSLGSRGEQYFGPGTRLTVT.

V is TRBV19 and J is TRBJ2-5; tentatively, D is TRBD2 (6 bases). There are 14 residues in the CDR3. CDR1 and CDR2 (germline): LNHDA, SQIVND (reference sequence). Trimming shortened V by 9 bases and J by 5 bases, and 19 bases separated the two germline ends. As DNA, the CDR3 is TGTGCCAGGAGGCCGGGAGTAATGTTTGAGACCCAGTACTTC. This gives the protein CARRPGVMFETQYF.

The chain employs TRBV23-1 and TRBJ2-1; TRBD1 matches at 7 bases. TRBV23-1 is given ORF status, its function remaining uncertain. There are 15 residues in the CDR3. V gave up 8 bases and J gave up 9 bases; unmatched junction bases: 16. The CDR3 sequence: CASAPYRGGFGEQFF. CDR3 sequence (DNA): TGCGCCAGCGCTCCATACAGGGGCGGCTTTGGTGAGCAGTTCTTC.

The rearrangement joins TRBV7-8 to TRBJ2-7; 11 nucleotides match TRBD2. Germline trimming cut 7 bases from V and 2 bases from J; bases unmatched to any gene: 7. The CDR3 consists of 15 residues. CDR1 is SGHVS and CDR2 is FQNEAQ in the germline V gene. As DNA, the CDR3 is TGTGCCAGCACCTATGGACTAGCGGGTACCTACGAGCAGTACTTC. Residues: CASTYGLAGTYEQYF.

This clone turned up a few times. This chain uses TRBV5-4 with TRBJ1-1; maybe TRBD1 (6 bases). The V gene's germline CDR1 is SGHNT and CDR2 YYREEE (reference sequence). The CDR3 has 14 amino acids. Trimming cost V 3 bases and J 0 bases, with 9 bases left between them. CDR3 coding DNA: TGTGCCAGCAGCTCGGACAGTATGAACACTGAAGCTTTCTTT. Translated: CASSSDSMNTEAFF. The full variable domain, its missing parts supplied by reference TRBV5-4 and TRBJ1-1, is ETGVTQSPTHLIKTRGQQVTLRCSSQSGHNTVSWYQQALGQGPQFIFQYYREEENGRGNFPPRFSGLQFPNYSSELNVNALELDDSALYLCASSSDSMNTEAFFGQGTRLTVV.

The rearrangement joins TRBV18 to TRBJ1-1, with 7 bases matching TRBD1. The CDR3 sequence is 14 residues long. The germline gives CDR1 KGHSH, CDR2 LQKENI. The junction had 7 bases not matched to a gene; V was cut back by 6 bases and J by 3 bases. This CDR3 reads CASSDRVIDTEAFF. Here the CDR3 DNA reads TGTGCCAGCTCTGACAGGGTTATTGACACTGAAGCTTTCTTT. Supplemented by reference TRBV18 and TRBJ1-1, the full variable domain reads NAGVMQNPRHLVRRRGQEARLRCSPMKGHSHVYWYRQLPEEGLKFMVYLQKENIIDESGMPKERFSAEFPKEGPSILRIQQVVRGDSAAYFCASSDRVIDTEAFFGQGTRLTVV.

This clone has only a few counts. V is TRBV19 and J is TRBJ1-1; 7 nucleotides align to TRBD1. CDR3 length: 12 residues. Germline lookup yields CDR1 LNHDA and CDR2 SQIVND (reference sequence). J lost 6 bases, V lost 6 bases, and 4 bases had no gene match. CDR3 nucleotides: TGTGCCAGTAGCCTCAGGGGGTCTGAAGCTTTCTTT. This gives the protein CASSLRGSEAFF.

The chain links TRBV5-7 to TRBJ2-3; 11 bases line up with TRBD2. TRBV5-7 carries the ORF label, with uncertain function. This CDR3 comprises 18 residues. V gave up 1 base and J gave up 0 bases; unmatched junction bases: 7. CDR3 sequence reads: CASSLRLAGGSSTDTQYF. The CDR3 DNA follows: TGTGCCAGCAGCTTGAGGCTAGCGGGGGGTAGTAGCACAGATACGCAGTATTTT.

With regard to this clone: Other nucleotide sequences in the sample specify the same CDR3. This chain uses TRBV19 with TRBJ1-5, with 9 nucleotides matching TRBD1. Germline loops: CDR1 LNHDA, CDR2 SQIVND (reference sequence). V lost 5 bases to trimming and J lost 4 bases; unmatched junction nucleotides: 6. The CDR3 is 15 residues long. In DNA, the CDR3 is TGTGCCAGTAGTCCCGGGACAGGGATAAATCAGCCCCAGCATTTT. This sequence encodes CASSPGTGINQPQHF.

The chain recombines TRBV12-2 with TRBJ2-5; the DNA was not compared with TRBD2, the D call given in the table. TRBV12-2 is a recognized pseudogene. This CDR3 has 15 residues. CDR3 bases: TGTGCAAGTCGCTTGGGCGGGAGTCCCCAAGAGACCCAGTACTTC. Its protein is CASRLGGSPQETQYF.

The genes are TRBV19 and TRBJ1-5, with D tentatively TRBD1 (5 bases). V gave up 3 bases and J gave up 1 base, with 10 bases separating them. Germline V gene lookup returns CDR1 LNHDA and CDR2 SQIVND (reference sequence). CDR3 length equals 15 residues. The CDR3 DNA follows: TGTGCCAGTAGTATGAAGGGGCTAAGCAATCAGCCCCAGCATTTT. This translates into CASSMKGLSNQPQHF.

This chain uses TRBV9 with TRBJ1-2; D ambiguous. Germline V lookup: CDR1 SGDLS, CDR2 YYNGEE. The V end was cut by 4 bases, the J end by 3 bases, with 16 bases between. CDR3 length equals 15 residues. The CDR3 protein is CASSLSNALHYGYTF. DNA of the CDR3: TGTGCCAGCAGCCTTAGTAACGCCCTCCACTATGGCTACACCTTC.

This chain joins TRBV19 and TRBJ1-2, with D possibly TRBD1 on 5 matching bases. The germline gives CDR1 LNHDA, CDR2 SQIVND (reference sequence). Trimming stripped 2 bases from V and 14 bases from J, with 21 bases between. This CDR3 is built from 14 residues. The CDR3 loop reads CASSITMQGGTCTF. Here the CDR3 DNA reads TGTGCCAGTAGTATAACGATGCAGGGAGGAACGTGTACCTTC.

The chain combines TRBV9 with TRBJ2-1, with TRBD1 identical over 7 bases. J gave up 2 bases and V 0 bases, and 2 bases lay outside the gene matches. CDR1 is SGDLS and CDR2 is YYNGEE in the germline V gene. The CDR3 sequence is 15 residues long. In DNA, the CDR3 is TGTGCCAGCAGCGTAGGGCAGGGGGCCTACAATGAGCAGTTCTTC. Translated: CASSVGQGAYNEQFF.

In DNA form, the CDR3 reads TGTGCCAGCAGTGGATTCCGGGACAGGGGAAGAAATGGCTACACCTTC. Amino acid sequence: CASSGFRDRGRNGYTF. The gene calls are TRBV2 and TRBJ1-2; the match to TRBD1 covers 10 bases. The V gene end was trimmed by 4 bases and the J gene end by 6 bases; junction bases not matched to a gene: 11. Germline CDR1 and CDR2: SNHLY and FYNNEI. The length of the CDR3 is 16 residues.